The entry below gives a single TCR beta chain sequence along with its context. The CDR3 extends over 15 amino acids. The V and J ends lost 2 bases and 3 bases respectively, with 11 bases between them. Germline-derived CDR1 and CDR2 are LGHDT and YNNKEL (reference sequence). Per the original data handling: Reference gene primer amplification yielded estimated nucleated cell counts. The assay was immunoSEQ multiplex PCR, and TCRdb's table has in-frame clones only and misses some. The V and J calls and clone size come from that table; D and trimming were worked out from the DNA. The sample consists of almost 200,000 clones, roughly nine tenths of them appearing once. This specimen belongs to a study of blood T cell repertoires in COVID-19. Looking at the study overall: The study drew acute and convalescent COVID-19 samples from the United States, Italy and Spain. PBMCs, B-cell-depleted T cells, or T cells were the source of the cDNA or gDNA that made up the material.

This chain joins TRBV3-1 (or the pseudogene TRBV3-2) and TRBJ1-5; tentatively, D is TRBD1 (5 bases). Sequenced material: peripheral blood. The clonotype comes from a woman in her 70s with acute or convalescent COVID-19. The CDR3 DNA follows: TGTGCCAGCAGCCAATCGGTGACAGACAATCAGCCCCAGCATTTT. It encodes CASSQSVTDNQPQHF.